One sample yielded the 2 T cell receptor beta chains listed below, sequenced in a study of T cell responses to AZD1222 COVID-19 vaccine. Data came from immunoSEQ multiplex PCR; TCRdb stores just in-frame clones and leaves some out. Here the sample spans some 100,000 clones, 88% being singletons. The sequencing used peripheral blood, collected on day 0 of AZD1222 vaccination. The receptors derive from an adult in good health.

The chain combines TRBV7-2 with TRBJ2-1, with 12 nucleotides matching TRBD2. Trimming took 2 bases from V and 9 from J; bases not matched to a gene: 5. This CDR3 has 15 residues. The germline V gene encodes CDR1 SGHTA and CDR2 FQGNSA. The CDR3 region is CASSLLTSGSLEQFF. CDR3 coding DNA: TGTGCCAGCAGCTTACTGACTAGCGGGAGCCTTGAGCAGTTCTTC.

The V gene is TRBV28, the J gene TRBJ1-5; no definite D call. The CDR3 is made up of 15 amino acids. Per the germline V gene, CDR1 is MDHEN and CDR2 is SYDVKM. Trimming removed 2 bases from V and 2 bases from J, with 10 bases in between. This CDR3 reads CASSLNWIGNQPQHF. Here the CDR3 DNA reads TGTGCCAGCAGTTTAAATTGGATTGGCAATCAGCCCCAGCATTTT. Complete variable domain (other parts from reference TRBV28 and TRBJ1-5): DVKVTQSSRYLVKRTGEKVFLECVQDMDHENMFWYRQDPGLGLRLIYFSYDVKMKEKGDIPEGYSVSREKKERFSLILESASTNQTSMYLCASSLNWIGNQPQHFGDGTRLSIL.